This TCR beta chain appears in the sequencing data of a study of CD8 T cells in ankylosing spondylitis. Study outcomes and limitations: It appeared that ankylosing spondylitis blood was characterized by a TCR beta motif of several highly homologous variants. Enrichment of disease-linked clones was reportedly significant in matched ankylosing spondylitis synovial fluid. Some motif variants had been reported before (in reactive arthritis synovial fluid and blood).

This clonotype was picked up many times. The antigen is undetermined. Quantitative molecular-barcoded 5'-RACE generated the TCR beta libraries. A single record per CDR3 protein comes from TCRdb applying MiXCR to the 5' RACE reads. The sample has approximately 25,000 distinct CDR3 sequences, over 2% seen once. The V and J ends lost 3 bases and 5 bases, in that order; junction bases with no gene match: 14. CDR3 size: 17 residues. In germline, CDR1 is SGDLS, CDR2 YYNGEE. The sequence derives from a female donor with ankylosing spondylitis or in good health (not recorded which). V is TRBV9 and J is TRBJ2-7; TRBD1 aligns across 10 bases. The sample consisted of blood, either unsorted or a sorted T cell fraction (not recorded which). CDR3 region: CASSANRDRGVLNEQYF. The CDR3 nucleotides read TGTGCCAGCAGCGCAAACCGGGACAGGGGTGTGTTGAACGAGCAGTACTTC. Variable domain in full (rest from reference TRBV9 and TRBJ2-7): DSGVTQTPKHLITATGQRVTLRCSPRSGDLSVYWYQQSLDQGLQFLIQYYNGEERAKGNILERFSAQQFPDLHSELNLSSLELGDSALYFCASSANRDRGVLNEQYFGPGTRLTVT.